This T cell receptor (beta chain) is from a study of spatial heterogeneity in lung cancer. Study information: The study consistently detected more beta-chain than alpha-chain sequences.

In regard to this clonotype: A much larger clone is a single base away; this may be a read error.

Regarding time point: blood at routine non-recurrence follow-up after resection. TCRdb independently ran MiXCR on the 5' RACE reads; one entry per CDR3 protein. The sample has around 98,000 distinct CDR3 sequences, less than 20% seen once. This CDR3 contains 15 residues. Germline values: CDR1 SNHLY, CDR2 FYNNEI. The material was PBMCs, obtained at follow-up. The TCR comes from a male donor with early-stage non-small cell lung cancer. The J gene is TRBJ2-5, the V gene TRBV2, with D possibly matching TRBD2 (7 bases). CDR3 protein: CTSSDSGGLSETQYF. CDR3 sequence (DNA): TGTACCAGCAGTGATTCGGGGGGCCTGTCCGAGACCCAGTACTTC. Looking up the rest from reference TRBV2 and TRBJ2-5 gives the full variable domain: EPEVTQTPSHQVTQMGQEVILRCVPISNHLYFYWYRQILGQKVEFLVSFYNNEISEKSEIFDDQFSVERPDGSNFTLKIRSTKLEDSAMYFCTSSDSGGLSETQYFGPGTRLLVL.